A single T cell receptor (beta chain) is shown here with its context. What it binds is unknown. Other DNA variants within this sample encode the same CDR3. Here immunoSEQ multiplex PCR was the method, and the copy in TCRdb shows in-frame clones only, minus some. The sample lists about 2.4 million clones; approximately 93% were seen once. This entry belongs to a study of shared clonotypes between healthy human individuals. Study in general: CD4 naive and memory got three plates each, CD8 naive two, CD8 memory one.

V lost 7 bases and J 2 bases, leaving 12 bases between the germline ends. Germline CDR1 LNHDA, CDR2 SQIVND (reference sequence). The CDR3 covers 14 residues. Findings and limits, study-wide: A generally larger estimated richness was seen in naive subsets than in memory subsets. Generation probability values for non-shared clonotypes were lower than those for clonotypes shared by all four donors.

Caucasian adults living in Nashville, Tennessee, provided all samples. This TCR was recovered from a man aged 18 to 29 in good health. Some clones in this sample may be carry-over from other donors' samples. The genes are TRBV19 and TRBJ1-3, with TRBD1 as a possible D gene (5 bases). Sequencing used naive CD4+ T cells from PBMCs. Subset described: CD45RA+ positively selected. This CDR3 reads CASTTGGAGNTIYF. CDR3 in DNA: TGTGCCAGTACTACGGGAGGGGCTGGAAACACCATATATTTT.